The 28 T cell receptor beta chains below come from one sample, sequenced in a study of T cell repertoires in cytomegalovirus infection. TCRdb re-called the reads through MiXCR, storing one row per CDR3 protein. The data contain under 800,000 distinct CDR3 sequences, less than 25% of them singletons. Source material: CD8+ T cells from PBMCs. The origin of the receptors is a human donor in good health (CMV status not recorded). Some clones in this sample may be carry-over from other donors' samples.

The rearrangement uses TRBV7-9 and TRBJ2-7, with 9 bases aligning to TRBD2. CDR1 SEHNR and CDR2 FQNEAQ come from the germline V gene (reference sequence). Germline trimming cut 5 bases from V and 5 bases from J; bases unmatched to any gene: 7. The CDR3 sequence is 14 residues long. CDR3 sequence reads: CASSPTVAGDEQYF. The DNA of the CDR3 is TGTGCCAGCAGCCCGACGGTAGCGGGGGACGAGCAGTACTTC.

This clonotype was recorded at least ten times. V gene TRBV25-1 combines with J gene TRBJ2-1; 9 positions match TRBD1. Per the germline V gene, CDR1 is MGHDK and CDR2 is SYGVNS. J lost 3 bases, V lost 1 base, and 4 bases had no gene match. CDR3 length equals 16 residues. CDR3 amino acids: CASSESDRGVYNEQFF. The DNA for the CDR3 is TGTGCCAGCAGTGAATCCGACAGGGGGGTCTACAATGAGCAGTTCTTC.

This clonotype was counted many times. The chain combines TRBV7-9 with TRBJ2-5; 8 bases are a match to TRBD2. V gave up 5 bases and J gave up 5 bases; unmatched junction bases: 4. Germline-derived CDR1 and CDR2 are SEHNR and FQNEAQ (reference sequence). CDR3 length equals 13 residues. The CDR3 coding sequence is TGTGCCAGCAGCGATAGCGGGGTGGAGACCCAGTACTTC. As protein: CASSDSGVETQYF.

A note on this clonotype: An end of the junction differs from the germline gene, which may be a read error. The chain couples TRBV14 to TRBJ2-1, with D possibly matching TRBD2 (5 bases). This CDR3 is built from 13 residues. CDR1 and CDR2 (germline): SGHDN, FVKESK. The CDR3 reads CTSSQRTGNEQFF. DNA of the CDR3: TGTACCAGCAGCCAACGTACGGGGAATGAGCAGTTCTTC.

The V call is TRBV29-1, the J call TRBJ1-2; D gene uncertain. Trimming took 7 bases from V and 2 from J, leaving 8 bases between them. The germline V gene encodes CDR1 SQVTM and CDR2 ANQGSEA. The CDR3 contains 11 residues. CDR3 sequence (DNA): TGCAGCGGAACATACAACTATGGCTACACCTTC. This encodes CSGTYNYGYTF.

CDR3 loop: CASSFFRDRASRGAFF. The DNA of the CDR3 is TGTGCCAGCAGTTTCTTCCGGGACAGGGCCTCCCGGGGAGCTTTCTTT. V gene TRBV28 combines with J gene TRBJ1-1; TRBD1 matches at 9 bases. CDR3 length: 16 residues. From germline, CDR1 is MDHEN and CDR2 SYDVKM. J gave up 10 bases and V 3 bases, and 15 bases lay outside the gene matches.

In the case of this clonotype: A much larger clone lies one base from this, so it may be a read error. Here the CDR3 omits its conserved ending phenylalanine or tryptophan, so a read error is the likely source. This chain links TRBV7-4 with TRBJ2-5; either TRBD1 or TRBD2 may fit D (5 bases each). This CDR3 has 15 amino acids. The V gene's germline CDR1 is SGHVT and CDR2 SQSDAQ. The V and J ends lost 9 bases and 5 bases respectively, with 22 bases between them. CDR3 sequence: CASANTGPARETQYI. In DNA, the CDR3 is TGTGCCAGTGCGAATACGGGACCCGCAAGGGAGACCCAGTACATC.

This clonotype was seen repeatedly, ten times or more. J is TRBJ2-3 and V is TRBV12-3 or TRBV12-4, with D unresolved. The CDR3 loop spans 14 amino acids. V dropped 6 bases and J dropped 0 bases, with 10 bases sitting between them. Written as DNA, the CDR3 is TGTGCCAGCAGCTTACTGAGTAGCACAGATACGCAGTATTTT. It encodes CASSLLSSTDTQYF.

The chain uses TRBV6-1 and TRBJ2-3, with 12 positions matching TRBD2. V gave up 1 base and J gave up 4 bases; unmatched junction bases: 0. In germline, CDR1 is MNHNS, CDR2 SASEGT. The CDR3 covers 15 residues. CDR3 nucleotide sequence: TGTGCCAGCAGTGAAGGGACTAGCGGGGCAGATACGCAGTATTTT. This codes for CASSEGTSGADTQYF.

This sequence joins TRBV4-1 and TRBJ2-1; TRBD1 might be the D (5 bases). The V gene's germline CDR1 is MGHRA and CDR2 YSYEKL. Deletions cut 0 bases from V and 6 bases from J, with 12 bases between. The CDR3 is 15 amino acids. CDR3 in amino acids: CASSQDPGQGNEQFF. The CDR3 nucleotides are TGCGCCAGCAGCCAAGATCCAGGTCAGGGCAATGAGCAGTTCTTC.

This rearrangement joins TRBV28 to TRBJ2-1, with 8 bases identical to TRBD1. This CDR3 is built from 13 residues. V was pared by 6 bases and J by 12 bases, with 10 bases of the junction left unmatched. Germline V lookup: CDR1 MDHEN, CDR2 SYDVKM. Here the CDR3 reads CASRSVTGGWQFF. The CDR3 DNA follows: TGTGCCAGCAGATCCGTCACAGGGGGATGGCAGTTCTTC.

This clonotype was seen more than once but under ten times. This chain joins TRBV20-1 and TRBJ2-3; no clear D gene. V lost 5 bases and J 0 bases, leaving 9 bases between the germline ends. This CDR3 is built from 13 residues. Germline V gives CDR1 DFQATT, CDR2 SNEGSKA (reference sequence). Here the CDR3 reads CSAERLSTDTQYF. The CDR3 DNA sequence: TGCAGTGCTGAGAGACTTAGCACAGATACGCAGTATTTT.

J is TRBJ2-2 and V is TRBV5-4, with D possibly TRBD2 on 6 matching bases. The CDR3 contains 17 residues. Germline values: CDR1 SGHNT, CDR2 YYREEE (reference sequence). V gave up 3 bases and J gave up 1 base, with 16 bases separating them. The CDR3 loop is CASSSPPGAGNTGELFF. CDR3 DNA: TGTGCCAGCAGCTCCCCCCCGGGAGCGGGGAACACCGGGGAGCTGTTTTTT.

This clonotype was counted many times. The gene calls are TRBV20-1 and TRBJ2-1; D perhaps matches TRBD2 (6 bases). V lost 5 bases and J lost 3, with 14 bases in between. CDR1 is DFQATT and CDR2 is SNEGSKA in the germline V gene (reference sequence). The CDR3 consists of 14 residues. CDR3 bases: TGCAGTGCTGGCACCCCGGAGGGCTACAATGAGCAGTTCTTC. This codes for CSAGTPEGYNEQFF.

The CDR3 DNA reads TGTGCCAGCACGGTCCCAGCCTTTATGACTAGCGGATTCCAAGAGACCCAGTACTTC. It is translated as CASTVPAFMTSGFQETQYF. V usage is TRBV6-2 or TRBV6-3 and J usage is TRBJ2-5, with TRBD2 matching over 9 bases. Trimming took 7 bases from V and 1 from J; bases not matched to a gene: 19. Germline CDR1 MNHEY, CDR2 SVGEGT. The CDR3 contains 19 residues.

This clonotype was detected ten times or more. The rearrangement joins TRBV7-8 to TRBJ2-7; TRBD2 matches 7 bases. Trimming took 5 bases from V and 4 from J; bases not matched to a gene: 14. The germline CDR1 and CDR2 sequences are SGHVS and FQNEAQ. The CDR3 sequence is 16 residues long. CDR3 sequence reads: CASSPVLGGSLYEQYV. The CDR3 coding sequence is TGTGCCAGCAGCCCCGTTTTGGGGGGGTCCCTATACGAGCAGTACGTC.

The rearrangement joins TRBV14 to TRBJ1-3; D is ambiguous. Germline V CDR1 and CDR2: SGHDN, FVKESK. The germline V and J ends were trimmed by 2 bases and 4 bases, with 9 bases remaining between them. The CDR3 covers 14 residues. The CDR3 DNA is TGTGCCAGCAGCCAACCGGGCCTAGGAAACACCATATATTTT. Encoded protein: CASSQPGLGNTIYF.

This clonotype was observed a few times. The chain is built from TRBV7-9 and TRBJ2-1, with D uncertain. V lost 2 bases to trimming and J lost 1 base, with 9 bases between them. In germline, CDR1 is SEHNR, CDR2 FQNEAQ (reference sequence). The CDR3 totals 15 residues. CDR3 in amino acids: CASSLFVGSYNEQFF. DNA for the CDR3: TGTGCCAGCAGCTTATTCGTGGGTTCCTACAATGAGCAGTTCTTC.

The chain joins TRBV5-6 to TRBJ2-2, with 7 bases lining up with TRBD1. The CDR3 is made up of 18 amino acids. Trimming took 2 bases from V and 3 from J; bases not matched to a gene: 13. In germline, CDR1 is SGHDT, CDR2 YYEEEE. DNA of the CDR3: TGTGCCAGCAGCTTCGGACAGGCCCTGTGGGATTACACCGGGGAGCTGTTTTTT. Protein: CASSFGQALWDYTGELFF.

This clonotype came up a few times. This chain links TRBV20-1 with TRBJ2-1, with 8 bases that match TRBD1. The germline V gene has CDR1 DFQATT and CDR2 SNEGSKA (reference sequence). Germline trimming cut 6 bases from V and 4 bases from J; bases unmatched to any gene: 5. The CDR3 has 13 amino acids. The CDR3 bases are TGCAGTGCCAAGGACAGGGTGTACAATGAGCAGTTCTTC. It translates to CSAKDRVYNEQFF.

This rearrangement joins TRBV14 to TRBJ1-1; the D is unclear. The CDR3 spans 16 residues. V was trimmed by 2 bases and J by 5 bases, leaving 18 bases between them. Germline loops: CDR1 SGHDN, CDR2 FVKESK. The CDR3 DNA reads as TGTGCCAGCAGCCAAAGCCGAGCAGCTAAAGGGACTGAAGCTTTCTTT. It codes for CASSQSRAAKGTEAFF.

This chain links TRBV28 with TRBJ2-7, with D tentatively TRBD1 or TRBD2 (5 bases each). The CDR3 has 14 residues. Germline lookup yields CDR1 MDHEN and CDR2 SYDVKM. V was trimmed by 2 bases and J by 5 bases, leaving 13 bases between them. CDR3 loop: CASSLRGREHEQYV. The CDR3 nucleotides read TGTGCCAGCAGTTTAAGGGGAAGGGAGCACGAGCAGTACGTC.

This clonotype was counted ten times or more. The chain employs TRBV12-3 or TRBV12-4 and TRBJ1-5; possibly TRBD1 for D (5 bases). Trimming removed 6 bases at V and 4 bases at J, with 19 bases between. CDR3 length equals 16 residues. CDR3 DNA: TGTGCCAGCAGAGCCCGAGGGCAGGGTGCGAATCAGCCCCAGCATTTT. Translated, it gives CASRARGQGANQPQHF.

This clonotype occurred a few times. The V call is TRBV4-1, the J call TRBJ2-3, with 8 bases fitting TRBD2. From germline, CDR1 is MGHRA and CDR2 YSYEKL. The V and J ends lost 0 bases and 2 bases, in that order; junction bases with no gene match: 4. This CDR3 contains 16 residues. CDR3 loop: CASSQEPAGATDTQYF. For the CDR3, the DNA is TGCGCCAGCAGCCAAGAACCAGCGGGAGCCACAGATACGCAGTATTTT.

This clonotype was observed at least ten times. Given a much more abundant clone one base away, this may be a read error. The chain uses TRBV7-3 and TRBJ2-1; maybe TRBD2 (6 bases). The CDR3 runs 15 residues. Germline V gene lookup returns CDR1 SGHTA and CDR2 FQGTGA. With 2 bases removed from V and 3 bases from J, the gap between germline ends came to 11 bases. The CDR3 loop is CASSLGGSYYNEQFF. CDR3 coding DNA: TGTGCCAGCAGCTTAGGAGGGAGCTACTACAATGAGCAGTTCTTC.

This chain uses TRBV4-1 with TRBJ2-3; D not resolved. The CDR3 contains 13 residues. Per germline, CDR1 MGHRA and CDR2 YSYEKL. V gave up 4 bases and J gave up 7 bases, with 12 bases separating them. The CDR3 bases are TGCGCCAGCAGCCTTTTATCCCCAAATACGCAGTATTTT. Residues: CASSLLSPNTQYF.

This clonotype was seen at least ten times. This chain joins TRBV12-3 or TRBV12-4 and TRBJ1-2, with D possibly TRBD1 on 6 matching bases. V lost 3 bases and J 8 bases, leaving 16 bases between the germline ends. The CDR3 is made up of 14 amino acids. The CDR3 spells CASSFGQGIRGYTF. The CDR3 region has the DNA TGTGCCAGCAGTTTTGGGCAGGGGATCAGAGGCTACACCTTC.

The chain has TRBV6-1 and TRBJ2-1; 9 bases are a match to TRBD2. The junction had 26 bases not matched to a gene; V was cut back by 6 bases and J by 2 bases. The CDR3 consists of 22 residues. CDR1 is MNHNS, CDR2 SASEGT, per germline. The CDR3 nucleotides read TGTGCCAGCAGCCCCCGGGGGTGGGGGGGGGCGAAGGCTAGCGGGGCCTACAATGAGCAGTTCTTC. Its translation: CASSPRGWGGAKASGAYNEQFF.